Listed below are T cell receptor beta chains from one sample, sequenced in a study of blood T cell repertoires in COVID-19. Data came from immunoSEQ multiplex PCR; TCRdb stores just in-frame clones and leaves some out. The repertoire holds about 200,000 clones, with 70% to 90% as singletons. Sequenced material: peripheral blood. These receptors originate from a man in his 60s with acute or convalescent COVID-19. Each CDR3 is given with its conserved first and last residue. D genes are given only for firm matches. Size tells how often a clone was seen (once, few, many) or the class of an expanded clone, and some rows leave it out.

>few|TRBV11-2|-|TRBJ2-2
TGTGCCAGCAGAAGCGGAGGAGCGAACACCGGGGAGCTGTTTTTT
CASRSGGANTGELFF
>-|TRBV25-1|-|TRBJ2-5
TGTGCCAGCAGCCTCAACCAACTAGTTGAGACCCAGTACTTC
CASSLNQLVETQYF
>-|TRBV5-1|-|TRBJ2-3
TGCGCCAGCAGCTCTCAGGGGACCCCCCCAGATACGCAGTATTTT
CASSSQGTPPDTQYF
>-|TRBV7-4|-|TRBJ1-3
TGTGCCAGCAGCTTGCCTACCTTAGGGGCATGCTCTGGAAACACCATATATTTT
CASSLPTLGACSGNTIYF
>-|TRBV28|-|TRBJ2-2
TGTGCCAGCAGTTCTACTACAATAGTCACCGGGGAGCTGTTTTTT
CASSSTTIVTGELFF
>-|TRBV19|-|TRBJ2-7
TGTGCCAGTAGTATGGAGGTCCCGGGCGAGCAGTACTTC
CASSMEVPGEQYF
>-|TRBV2|TRBD2|TRBJ2-2
TGTGCCAGCGGACTAGCGGGAGATATCAGGGGGGAGCTGTTTTTT
CASGLAGDIRGELFF
>-|TRBV5-1|TRBD1|TRBJ2-7
TGCGCCAGCATCTCCCGGGGACAGAATTACGAGCAGTACTTC
CASISRGQNYEQYF
>once|TRBV5-6|-|TRBJ2-7
TGTGCCAGCGACAAAGGGGGTCCCAGGAACGAGCAGTACTTC
CASDKGGPRNEQYF
>-|TRBV12-5|-|TRBJ2-3
TGTGCTAGTGGAAAAGGGACTCCCTGGGGTACGCAGTATTTT
CASGKGTPWGTQYF
>-|TRBV5-4|TRBD2|TRBJ2-3
TGTGCCAGCAGCCCAGGACTAGCGGGAGGCACAGATACGCAGTATTTT
CASSPGLAGGTDTQYF
>-|TRBV3-1/TRBV3-2|TRBD2|TRBJ2-1
TGTGCCAGCAGCCAAGAGGGGCGGGAGAGCTCCTACAATGAGCAGTTCTTC
CASSQEGRESSYNEQFF
>-|TRBV18|TRBD1|TRBJ2-2
TGTGCCAGCTCACCATCCGGGACAGGGGCCGGGGAGCTGTTTTTT
CASSPSGTGAGELFF
>-|TRBV27|-|TRBJ1-5
TGTGCCAGCAGTTTAACTCGGACAGCGAGCAATCAGCCCCAGCATTTT
CASSLTRTASNQPQHF
>-|TRBV12-3/TRBV12-4|-|TRBJ2-5
TGTGCCAGCAGCCAAAATTCCGGGGAGACCCAGTACTTC
CASSQNSGETQYF
>-|TRBV18|TRBD1|TRBJ1-5
TGTGCCAGCTCACCCTTCTACGCGGGACAGGGCAATCAGCCCCAGCATTTT
CASSPFYAGQGNQPQHF